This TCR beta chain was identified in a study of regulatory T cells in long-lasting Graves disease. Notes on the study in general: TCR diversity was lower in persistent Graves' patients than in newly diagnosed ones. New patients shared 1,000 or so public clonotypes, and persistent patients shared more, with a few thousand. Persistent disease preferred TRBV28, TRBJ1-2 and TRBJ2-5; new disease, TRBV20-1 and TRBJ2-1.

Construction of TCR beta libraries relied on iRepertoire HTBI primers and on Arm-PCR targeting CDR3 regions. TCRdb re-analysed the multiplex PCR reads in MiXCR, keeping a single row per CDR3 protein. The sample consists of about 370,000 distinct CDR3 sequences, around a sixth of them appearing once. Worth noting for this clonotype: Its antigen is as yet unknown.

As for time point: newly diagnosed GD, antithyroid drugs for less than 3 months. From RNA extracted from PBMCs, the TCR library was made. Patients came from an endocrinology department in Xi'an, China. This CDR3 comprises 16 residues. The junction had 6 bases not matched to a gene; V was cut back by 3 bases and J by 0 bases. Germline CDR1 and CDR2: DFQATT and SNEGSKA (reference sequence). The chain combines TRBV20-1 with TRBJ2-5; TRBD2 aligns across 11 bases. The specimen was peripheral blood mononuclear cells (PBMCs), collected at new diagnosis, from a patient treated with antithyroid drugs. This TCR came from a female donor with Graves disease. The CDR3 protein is CSARIPSGGNQETQYF. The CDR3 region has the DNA TGCAGTGCTAGGATCCCTAGCGGGGGGAACCAAGAGACCCAGTACTTC.